These T cell receptor beta chains were read from a single sample in a study of T cells in localized non-small cell lung cancer. TCRdb's copy holds only in-frame clones and misses some; the assay was immunoSEQ multiplex PCR. The sample lists 30,000 to 40,000 clones; approximately 80% were seen once. Material: peripheral blood, obtained before any cancer treatment. The source of these receptors is a male donor aged 60 or over with stage II squamous cell lung carcinoma. Both conserved end residues are part of each CDR3. A D gene is named only where the DNA matches it firmly. Clone size is not always given. Where it is, it says once, few, many or a class for expanded clones.

CDR3 DNA	CDR3 protein	V gene	J gene	clone size	D gene
TGTGCCAGCAGTGCGACCGGAGGCTCCTACGAGCAGTACTTC	CASSATGGSYEQYF	TRBV2	TRBJ2-7	once	.
TGTGCCAGCTCACTGGACATCCAAGAGACCCAGTACTTC	CASSLDIQETQYF	TRBV18	TRBJ2-5	.	.
TGTGCCAGCAGCTTTGGGGGGACAGGTGGAAACACCATATATTTT	CASSFGGTGGNTIYF	TRBV7-9	TRBJ1-3	.	TRBD1
TGTGCCATCAGTGTATCGGGGGCTGTATCCTACGAGCAGTACTTC	CAISVSGAVSYEQYF	TRBV10-3	TRBJ2-7	few	.
TGTGCCAGCAGGCGCGACCCTGTCCAAGAAAAACTGTTTTTT	CASRRDPVQEKLFF	TRBV6-5	TRBJ1-4	.	.
TGTGCCAGCAGTTCAAGCCCCTTAAGACAGCAGAGCTCCTACGAGCAGTACTTC	CASSSSPLRQQSSYEQYF	TRBV28	TRBJ2-7	.	.
TGTGCCAGCAGCACGGGGGCTACAGGGGGGCTCTCTGGGGCCAACGTCCTGACTTTC	CASSTGATGGLSGANVLTF	TRBV11-2	TRBJ2-6	.	TRBD1
TGTGCCAGCTCACCCGGGTTAAACTATGGCTACACCTTC	CASSPGLNYGYTF	TRBV18	TRBJ1-2	.	.
TGTGCCAGCAGTGGGGGCCGGCAGGGGGCGCGCAATGAGCAGTTCTTC	CASSGGRQGARNEQFF	TRBV2	TRBJ2-1	.	TRBD1
TGTGCCAGCAGCCCTGTACCCTCTGGGGCCAACGTCCTGACTTTC	CASSPVPSGANVLTF	TRBV9	TRBJ2-6	few	.
TGCGCCAGCAGCCAAGATTACACCCCTGGACAGACCCAGTACTTC	CASSQDYTPGQTQYF	TRBV4-1	TRBJ2-5	.	.
TGTGCCAGCAGCTTATTGGGTTTGGGGCCCCAAGAGACCCAGTACTTC	CASSLLGLGPQETQYF	TRBV7-2	TRBJ2-5	.	.
TGTGCCATCAGTGAGCCTGCCGGGACAGGCCCCACCGGGGAGCTGTTTTTT	CAISEPAGTGPTGELFF	TRBV10-3	TRBJ2-2	.	TRBD1
TGTGCCAGCAGCTTGAAAACCGGGGAGCTGTTTTTT	CASSLKTGELFF	TRBV5-4	TRBJ2-2	once	.
TGCGCCAGCGCGTCGACTAGCACAGATACGCAGTATTTT	CASASTSTDTQYF	TRBV5-1	TRBJ2-3	.	.
TGCGCCAGCAGCTTGGGTGGGGGCGCGAACACTGAAGCTTTCTTT	CASSLGGGANTEAFF	TRBV5-1	TRBJ1-1	.	.
TGCGCCAGCAGCTTGGCCGCAGGGTCCTACGAGCAGTACTTC	CASSLAAGSYEQYF	TRBV5-1	TRBJ2-7	.	.
TGTGCCAGCAGCCCGGGACAGCTGGATGGCTACACCTTC	CASSPGQLDGYTF	TRBV5-5	TRBJ1-2	once	TRBD1
TGTGCCAGCAGCCAGATTGGGGCCTCCGGTGAAGCTTTCTTT	CASSQIGASGEAFF	TRBV13	TRBJ1-1	.	.
TGTGCCAGCAGCCCCCGAGGACAGGTTCCTTCTGAGCAGTTCTTC	CASSPRGQVPSEQFF	TRBV27	TRBJ2-1	.	TRBD1
TGCGCCAGCAGCCTCTTGACAAGCACAGATACGCAGTATTTT	CASSLLTSTDTQYF	TRBV5-1	TRBJ2-3	.	.
TGTGCCACAAAGCCGGGGACAGGGGAATCCAAGCAGTACTTC	CATKPGTGESKQYF	TRBV9	TRBJ2-7	.	TRBD1
TGTGCCAGCAGTCATACAGGGGGCACTGAAGCTTTCTTT	CASSHTGGTEAFF	TRBV6-6	TRBJ1-1	once	TRBD1
TGCGCCAGCAGCTCGGGGAACACTGAAGCTTTCTTT	CASSSGNTEAFF	TRBV5-1	TRBJ1-1	.	.
TGTGCCAGCAGTTATAGGAGGACTAGCGGCTACGAGCAGTACTTC	CASSYRRTSGYEQYF	TRBV27	TRBJ2-7	.	TRBD2
TGTGCCAGCAGCCTGGACTTCACCGGGGAGCTGTTTTTT	CASSLDFTGELFF	TRBV11-3	TRBJ2-2	few	.
TGTGCCAGCAGAGAGAACAGGGGTAACACTGAAGCTTTCTTT	CASRENRGNTEAFF	TRBV6-6	TRBJ1-1	.	TRBD1
TGTGCCAGCACCCAACAGGGGGCGACGGGCACTGAAGCTTTCTTT	CASTQQGATGTEAFF	TRBV6-1	TRBJ1-1	.	TRBD1
TGTGCCAGCAGTGAATCGGCGGGGGGCGACGAGCAGTACTTC	CASSESAGGDEQYF	TRBV6-1	TRBJ2-7	many	TRBD2
TGTGCCAGCAGCCTCAGGGGGCTCGTTGAAAAACTGTTTTTT	CASSLRGLVEKLFF	TRBV13	TRBJ1-4	.	TRBD1
TGCGCCAGCAGCTATTCGGGACAGGGGAACTCCTACAATGAGCAGTTCTTC	CASSYSGQGNSYNEQFF	TRBV5-1	TRBJ2-1	few	TRBD1